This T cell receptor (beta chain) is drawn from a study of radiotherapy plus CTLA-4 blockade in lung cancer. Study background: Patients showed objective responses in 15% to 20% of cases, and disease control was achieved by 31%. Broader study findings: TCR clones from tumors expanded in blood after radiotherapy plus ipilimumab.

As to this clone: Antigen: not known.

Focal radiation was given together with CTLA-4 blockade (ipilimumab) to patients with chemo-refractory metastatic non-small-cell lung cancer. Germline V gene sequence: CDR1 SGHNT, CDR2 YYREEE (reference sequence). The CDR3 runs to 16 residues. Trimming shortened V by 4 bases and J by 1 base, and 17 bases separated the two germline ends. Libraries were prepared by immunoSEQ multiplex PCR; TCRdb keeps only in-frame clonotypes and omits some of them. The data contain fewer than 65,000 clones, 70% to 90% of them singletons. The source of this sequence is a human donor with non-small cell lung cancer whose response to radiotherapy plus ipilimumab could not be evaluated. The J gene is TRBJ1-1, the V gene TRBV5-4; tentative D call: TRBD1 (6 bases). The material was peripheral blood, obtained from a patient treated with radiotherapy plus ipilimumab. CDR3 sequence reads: CASSGPGAGANTEAFF. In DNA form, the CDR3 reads TGTGCCAGCAGCGGGCCCGGGGCAGGGGCGAACACTGAAGCTTTCTTT.